These 20 T cell receptor beta chains came from one sample sequenced in a study of CD8+ T cells in alopecia areata. Stated treatment: oral pan-JAK inhibitor, 5-10 mg twice daily. Extraction and reverse transcription of RNA yielded cDNA as the sequencing template. Profiled with immunoSEQ multiplex PCR; TCRdb holds only in-frame clones, not every one. Here the sample spans around 190,000 clones, around three fifths being singletons. The sequencing used CD4+ T cells sorted from blood, collected at week 24, from a patient treated with tofacitinib. The receptors were gathered from a human donor with alopecia areata.

The J gene is TRBJ2-2, the V gene TRBV11-2, with unresolved D. The V and J ends lost 1 base and 4 bases respectively, with 4 bases between them. The length of the CDR3 is 13 residues. Germline CDR1 SGHAT, CDR2 FQNNGV. In DNA, the CDR3 is TGTGCCAGCAGCTTAGTCGTCACCGGGGAGCTGTTTTTT. It is translated as CASSLVVTGELFF.

This chain joins TRBV29-1 and TRBJ1-2, with a weak D call TRBD1 (5 bases). CDR1 is SQVTM and CDR2 is ANQGSEA in the germline V gene. The germline V and J ends were trimmed by 2 bases and 2 bases, with 9 bases remaining between them. There are 13 residues in the CDR3. The CDR3 spells CSVERQRNYGYTF. The CDR3 DNA sequence: TGCAGCGTTGAACGACAGAGAAACTATGGCTACACCTTC.

The chain joins TRBV7-2 to TRBJ1-6; 8 bases are a match to TRBD1. J gave up 2 bases and V 2 bases, and 2 bases lay outside the gene matches. The V gene's germline CDR1 is SGHTA and CDR2 FQGNSA. The CDR3 sequence is 16 residues long. In DNA, the CDR3 is TGTGCCAGCAGCTTACAGGGGGCGGCCTATAATTCACCCCTCCACTTT. Amino acid sequence: CASSLQGAAYNSPLHF.

The chain employs TRBV9 and TRBJ2-2; unclear D gene. Germline-derived CDR1 and CDR2 are SGDLS and YYNGEE. This CDR3 spans 15 amino acids. Trimming stripped 0 bases from V and 4 bases from J, with 10 bases between. The CDR3 sequence is CASSVVAEGTGELFF. The CDR3 region has the DNA TGTGCCAGCAGCGTAGTCGCAGAAGGCACCGGGGAGCTGTTTTTT.

The chain is built from TRBV29-1 and TRBJ2-3; perhaps TRBD1 as D (5 bases). Germline lookup yields CDR1 SQVTM and CDR2 ANQGSEA. The CDR3 has 14 amino acids. Trimming left V 7 bases short and J 3 bases short, with 17 bases between. The CDR3 reads CSAFHQGMTDTQYF. The CDR3 bases are TGCAGCGCCTTCCATCAGGGAATGACAGATACGCAGTATTTT.

This rearrangement joins TRBV15 to TRBJ2-7; no reliable D call. The CDR3 length is 13 residues. Germline values: CDR1 LNHNV, CDR2 YYDKDF (reference sequence). V was pared by 0 bases and J by 3 bases, with 6 bases between. CDR3 in amino acids: CATSRDLFYEQYF. The CDR3 nucleotides read TGTGCCACCAGCAGAGATCTGTTCTACGAGCAGTACTTC.

This chain joins TRBV5-1 and TRBJ2-7; 7 bases are a match to TRBD1. J was trimmed by 3 bases and V by 7 bases; bases with no gene match: 7. From germline, CDR1 is SGHRS and CDR2 YFSETQ. The CDR3 is made up of 13 amino acids. The CDR3 DNA sequence: TGCGCCAGCTCCGGAGACAGGGTCTACGAGCAGTACTTC. It codes for CASSGDRVYEQYF.

The chain uses TRBV5-6 and TRBJ2-2, with D unclear. Germline lookup yields CDR1 SGHDT and CDR2 YYEEEE. Trimming stripped 0 bases from V and 2 bases from J, with 8 bases between. The length of the CDR3 is 15 residues. The CDR3 sequence is CASSLANLNTGELFF. The CDR3 DNA is TGTGCCAGCAGCTTGGCCAACCTTAACACCGGGGAGCTGTTTTTT.

This clone was observed a single time. The rearrangement joins TRBV4-1 to TRBJ1-2; weak D call: TRBD1 (5 bases). The CDR3 is 13 residues long. Trimming left V 3 bases short and J 6 bases short, with 11 bases between. Looked up from germline, CDR1 is MGHRA and CDR2 is YSYEKL. This CDR3 is CASSHRQGDGYTF. In nucleotides, the CDR3 is TGCGCCAGCAGCCATCGTCAGGGCGATGGCTACACCTTC.

The chain employs TRBV30 and TRBJ1-6; 7 positions match TRBD1. Germline values: CDR1 GTSNPN, CDR2 SVGIG (reference sequence). J gave up 8 bases and V 3 bases, and 13 bases lay outside the gene matches. The CDR3 runs 16 residues. The CDR3 here is CAWRLAGGGMDSPLHF. The CDR3 bases are TGTGCCTGGAGGTTGGCAGGGGGGGGGATGGATTCACCCCTCCACTTT.

About this clone itself: The sample holds other DNA sequences that translate to the same CDR3. The chain employs TRBV30 and TRBJ2-5; D gene ambiguous. V lost 3 bases, J lost 7 bases, and 15 bases lay in between. The CDR3 runs 13 residues. Looked up from germline, CDR1 is GTSNPN and CDR2 is SVGIG (reference sequence). The CDR3 nucleotides are TGTGCCTGGAGCGTACGAAATTTTGGGACCCAGTACTTC. This gives the protein CAWSVRNFGTQYF.

This clone has a single count. This rearrangement joins TRBV4-1 to TRBJ1-1, with no clear D. CDR1 is MGHRA, CDR2 YSYEKL, per germline. CDR3 length: 13 amino acids. V was trimmed by 0 bases and J by 8 bases, leaving 10 bases between them. Here the CDR3 reads CASSQEFRIEAFF. The CDR3 coding sequence is TGCGCCAGCAGCCAAGAGTTCCGGATAGAAGCTTTCTTT.

The chain has TRBV29-1 and TRBJ2-3; 7 nucleotides line up with TRBD2. The trim removed 4 bases at V and 0 bases at J, leaving 7 bases unmatched. Germline V gene lookup returns CDR1 SQVTM and CDR2 ANQGSEA. The CDR3 loop spans 15 amino acids. The CDR3 sequence is CSVVVLAESTDTQYF. DNA of the CDR3: TGCAGCGTTGTCGTCCTAGCGGAAAGCACAGATACGCAGTATTTT.

The rearrangement joins TRBV4-3 to TRBJ2-2; a weak D match, TRBD2 (5 bases). CDR3 length: 14 residues. Germline V CDR1 and CDR2: LGHNA, YSLEER. Trimming pared 0 bases from V and 6 bases from J, leaving 8 bases between. CDR3 sequence (DNA): TGCGCCAGCAGCCAAGAACCGCGGGCCGGGGAGCTGTTTTTT. Encoded protein: CASSQEPRAGELFF.

V gene TRBV19 combines with J gene TRBJ1-2; D unclear. CDR3 length equals 10 residues. Trimming left V 8 bases short and J 8 bases short, with 9 bases between. Germline CDR1 is LNHDA and CDR2 is SQIVND (reference sequence). CDR3 sequence reads: CASWRNGYTF. For the CDR3, the DNA is TGTGCCAGTTGGCGAAACGGCTACACCTTC.

This rearrangement joins TRBV5-4 to TRBJ1-1; the D gene is possibly TRBD1 (5 bases). V was pared by 4 bases and J by 4 bases, with 14 bases between. CDR1 and CDR2 (germline): SGHNT, YYREEE (reference sequence). The CDR3 consists of 14 residues. The CDR3 sequence is CASSTAGGPTEAFF. The CDR3 DNA reads as TGTGCCAGCAGCACGGCCGGGGGTCCCACTGAAGCTTTCTTT.

This clone showed up just a few times. The V and J genes are TRBV2 and TRBJ1-1; possibly TRBD1 for D (5 bases). This CDR3 spans 13 amino acids. Germline loops: CDR1 SNHLY, CDR2 FYNNEI. With 2 bases removed from V and 5 bases from J, the gap between germline ends came to 9 bases. The CDR3 loop reads CASSEQGGTEAFF. CDR3 bases: TGTGCCAGCAGTGAACAGGGTGGTACTGAAGCTTTCTTT. Looking up the rest from reference TRBV2 and TRBJ1-1 gives the full variable domain: EPEVTQTPSHQVTQMGQEVILRCVPISNHLYFYWYRQILGQKVEFLVSFYNNEISEKSEIFDDQFSVERPDGSNFTLKIRSTKLEDSAMYFCASSEQGGTEAFFGQGTRLTVV.

CDR3 DNA: TGTGCCAGCAGCTTCGGCGGAATGGGCTATGGCTACACCTTC. It translates to CASSFGGMGYGYTF. V is TRBV7-9 and J is TRBJ1-2; D not certain. The germline gives CDR1 SEHNR, CDR2 FQNEAQ (reference sequence). V was shortened by 3 bases and J by 4 bases, with 12 bases between the two germline ends. The CDR3 is 14 residues long.

As concerns this clone: A far larger clone lies a single base away; this is likely a read error. This chain links TRBV2 with TRBJ1-1; D ambiguous. Trimming left V 4 bases short and J 1 base short, with 4 bases between. Germline CDR1 SNHLY, CDR2 FYNNEI. This CDR3 spans 12 amino acids. The CDR3: CASSGSNTEAFF. In nucleotides, the CDR3 is TGTGCCAGCAGTGGGTCGAACACTGAAGCTTTCTTT. Looking up the rest from reference TRBV2 and TRBJ1-1 gives the full variable domain: EPEVTQTPSHQVTQMGQEVILRCVPISNHLYFYWYRQILGQKVEFLVSFYNNEISEKSEIFDDQFSVERPDGSNFTLKIRSTKLEDSAMYFCASSGSNTEAFFGQGTRLTVV.

The rearrangement uses TRBV11-1 and TRBJ1-2; TRBD1 matches at 9 bases. Losses at the gene ends were 5 bases for V and 4 bases for J; bases not matched to a gene: 8. CDR1 and CDR2 from the germline V gene are SGHAT and FQDESV (reference sequence). The CDR3 runs 15 residues. In nucleotides, the CDR3 is TGTGCCAGCAGCCCCGACAGGGGGTATGGCTATGGCTACACCTTC. This gives the protein CASSPDRGYGYGYTF.